Below are 3 T cell receptor beta chains sequenced from a single sample in a study of metastatic and nonmetastatic thyroid tumors. Prior to thyroid surgery, none of the patients had received any treatment. TCRdb re-analyzed the PCR reads using MiXCR. The sample lists around 13,000 clones; 20% to 30% were seen once. Sequenced sample: adjacent normal tissue. All receptors come from a female donor with papillary thyroid cancer or a benign thyroid nodule (not recorded which). Some clones in this sample may be carry-over from other donors' samples.

This clone occurred once. The chain joins TRBV20-1 to TRBJ2-7, with D perhaps TRBD1 (7 bases). The CDR3 has 15 amino acids. V lost 3 bases and J lost 2, with 17 bases in between. The germline gives CDR1 DFQATT, CDR2 SNEGSKA (reference sequence). DNA of the CDR3: TGCAGTGCTAGCGGGGGACAGCGAGACACCTACGAGCAGTACTTC. Residues: CSASGGQRDTYEQYF.

This clone was seen more than once but under ten times. The J gene is TRBJ1-1, the V gene TRBV6-2 or TRBV6-3, with D hard to call. Germline CDR1 reads MNHEY; CDR2 reads SVGEGT. The CDR3 consists of 16 residues. The V gene lost 7 bases and the J gene lost 6 bases, with 24 bases spanning the gap. CDR3 sequence (DNA): TGTGCCAGCATTAACGTCGCACTGTCCTCTGACGCTGAAGCTTTCTTT. Protein sequence: CASINVALSSDAEAFF.

This clone is medium-sized in the sample. The genes are TRBV19 and TRBJ1-5; D may be TRBD1 (6 bases). The germline V gene has CDR1 LNHDA and CDR2 SQIVND (reference sequence). The V and J ends lost 4 bases and 5 bases respectively, with 15 bases between them. The length of the CDR3 is 15 residues. As DNA, the CDR3 is TGTGCCAGTAGTACCCACGGACAGTTAGATCAGCCCCAGCATTTT. Protein sequence: CASSTHGQLDQPQHF.